These 30 T cell receptor beta chains share one sample of origin, sequenced in a study of T cell responses to AZD1222 COVID-19 vaccine. Profiling relied on immunoSEQ multiplex PCR, and the TCRdb table lists in-frame clones only, not all of them. The repertoire includes 83,000 or so clones, more than 75% of them detected once, and roughly 5.1% sits in the top ten. The starting material was peripheral blood, obtained on day 0 of MenACWY control vaccination. Receptors originate from an adult in good health.

The chain employs TRBV3-1 (or the pseudogene TRBV3-2) and TRBJ1-3; D gene ambiguous. Germline V gives CDR1 LGHDT, CDR2 YNNKEL (reference sequence). This CDR3 has 12 amino acids. V was clipped by 4 bases and J by 9 bases, with 10 bases between them. The CDR3 loop reads CASSPEAVTIYF. The CDR3 DNA is TGTGCCAGCAGCCCTGAGGCCGTCACCATATATTTT.

The chain links TRBV7-3 to TRBJ1-1; D gene ambiguous. Germline assignment: CDR1 SGHTA and CDR2 FQGTGA. Trimming removed 3 bases at V and 0 bases at J, with 5 bases between. The CDR3 totals 13 residues. CDR3 sequence (DNA): TGTGCCAGCAGCTTTAATTTGAACACTGAAGCTTTCTTT. Its protein is CASSFNLNTEAFF. Complete variable domain (other parts from reference TRBV7-3 and TRBJ1-1): GAGVSQTPSNKVTEKGKYVELRCDPISGHTALYWYRQSLGQGPEFLIYFQGTGAADDSGLPNDRFFAVRPEGSVSTLKIQRTERGDSAVYLCASSFNLNTEAFFGQGTRLTVV.

The chain links TRBV5-4 to TRBJ1-6; D unresolved. V was trimmed by 1 base and J by 6 bases, leaving 8 bases between them. The CDR3 runs to 14 residues. Germline V gives CDR1 SGHNT, CDR2 YYREEE (reference sequence). CDR3 bases: TGTGCCAGCAGCTTGCCCAGCGTTAATTCACCCCTCCACTTT. Its translation: CASSLPSVNSPLHF.

The chain combines TRBV7-2 with TRBJ1-1; 7 bases match TRBD1. This CDR3 comprises 16 residues. Per germline, CDR1 SGHTA and CDR2 FQGNSA. J gave up 4 bases and V 5 bases, and 13 bases lay outside the gene matches. The DNA of the CDR3 is TGTGCCAGCAGCCCCCAGACAGGGTTGGTTACCACTGAAGCTTTCTTT. Its protein is CASSPQTGLVTTEAFF. The full variable domain, in which reference TRBV7-2 and TRBJ1-1 provide the parts outside the CDR3, is GAGVSQSPSNKVTEKGKDVELRCDPISGHTALYWYRQSLGQGLEFLIYFQGNSAPDKSGLPSDRFSAERTGGSVSTLTIQRTQQEDSAVYLCASSPQTGLVTTEAFFGQGTRLTVV.

This chain joins TRBV5-6 and TRBJ1-1; 9 bases line up with TRBD1. Germline V CDR1 and CDR2: SGHDT, YYEEEE. V lost 4 bases, J lost 3 bases, and 4 bases stayed unmatched. The CDR3 has 14 amino acids. The CDR3 protein is CASSIRDRDTEAFF. Written as DNA, the CDR3 is TGTGCCAGCAGCATCCGGGACAGGGACACTGAAGCTTTCTTT. Complete variable domain (other parts from reference TRBV5-6 and TRBJ1-1): DAGVTQSPTHLIKTRGQQVTLRCSPKSGHDTVSWYQQALGQGPQFIFQYYEEEERQRGNFPDRFSGHQFPNYSSELNVNALLLGDSALYLCASSIRDRDTEAFFGQGTRLTVV.

This chain joins TRBV7-2 and TRBJ2-7; TRBD1 aligns across 8 bases. In germline, CDR1 is SGHTA, CDR2 FQGNSA. This CDR3 has 15 residues. V lost 2 bases to trimming and J lost 0 bases; unmatched junction nucleotides: 3. CDR3 loop: CASSLLGQVSYEQYF. CDR3 sequence (DNA): TGTGCCAGCAGCTTATTGGGACAGGTCTCCTACGAGCAGTACTTC.

The rearrangement joins TRBV24-1 to TRBJ1-5; no clear D. The CDR3 consists of 12 residues. Trimming left V 4 bases short and J 9 bases short, with 9 bases between. CDR1 KGHDR and CDR2 SFDVKD come from the germline V gene. The CDR3 nucleotides read TGTGCCACCAGTGAGCCGCCGGGGCCCCAGCATTTT. This sequence encodes CATSEPPGPQHF.

The table lists this clone with a count of one. The rearrangement joins TRBV28 to TRBJ1-1, with no clear D. CDR1 and CDR2 from the germline V gene are MDHEN and SYDVKM. CDR3 length: 13 residues. With 4 bases removed from V and 7 bases from J, the gap between germline ends came to 13 bases. The CDR3 DNA sequence: TGTGCCAGCAGTTCACCGGCCCTATTTGAAGCTTTCTTT. It yields the protein CASSSPALFEAFF.

This clone is a singleton in its sample. V is TRBV5-1 and J is TRBJ2-6, with D perhaps matching TRBD1 or TRBD2 (5 bases each). Per the germline V gene, CDR1 is SGHRS and CDR2 is YFSETQ. V was pared by 7 bases and J by 0 bases, with 11 bases between. This CDR3 comprises 15 residues. CDR3: CASRDAYSGANVLTF. As DNA, the CDR3 is TGCGCCAGCCGGGACGCCTACTCTGGGGCCAACGTCCTGACTTTC.

The chain combines TRBV9 with TRBJ1-6; D is uncertain. The CDR3 runs to 14 residues. Trimming removed 0 bases from V and 9 bases from J, with 10 bases in between. CDR1 and CDR2 (germline): SGDLS, YYNGEE. CDR3 region: CASSVDPYTSPLHF. The CDR3 bases are TGTGCCAGCAGCGTAGATCCCTACACTTCACCCCTCCACTTT.

This clone was observed once. The V call is TRBV5-4, the J call TRBJ1-1; TRBD1 might be the D (5 bases). The CDR3 loop spans 14 amino acids. Trimming left V 4 bases short and J 5 bases short, with 15 bases between. Germline V gives CDR1 SGHNT, CDR2 YYREEE (reference sequence). The CDR3 sequence is CASSRWGGSTEAFF. The CDR3 DNA is TGTGCCAGCAGCCGATGGGGGGGGAGTACTGAAGCTTTCTTT. Together with reference TRBV5-4 and TRBJ1-1, the CDR3 gives the full variable domain: ETGVTQSPTHLIKTRGQQVTLRCSSQSGHNTVSWYQQALGQGPQFIFQYYREEENGRGNFPPRFSGLQFPNYSSELNVNALELDDSALYLCASSRWGGSTEAFFGQGTRLTVV.

This clone was detected once. The chain employs TRBV11-3 and TRBJ2-1; TRBD2 might be the D (5 bases). The V end was cut by 4 bases, the J end by 7 bases, with 17 bases between. The CDR3 loop spans 15 amino acids. CDR1 and CDR2 from the germline V gene are SGHNT and YENEEA. CDR3 residues: CASSSILFRGNEQFF. CDR3 coding DNA: TGTGCCAGCAGCTCAATCTTGTTTCGAGGGAATGAGCAGTTCTTC.

In the case of this clone: At one end, the junction sequence differs from germline, possibly due to a read error. The chain uses TRBV27 and TRBJ2-2; D uncertain. The CDR3 spans 15 residues. From germline, CDR1 is MNHEY and CDR2 SMNVEV (reference sequence). The CDR3 nucleotides are TGTGCCAGCAGTCTATCTAGGCGGAACACCGGGGAGCTGTTTTTT. Translated: CASSLSRRNTGELFF.

This chain's CDR3 is CASGSGSPYEQYF. CDR3 nucleotides: TGTGCCAGCGGGTCAGGGAGCCCCTACGAGCAGTACTTC. This chain uses TRBV28 with TRBJ2-7; D might be TRBD1 or TRBD2, each matching 5 bases. Germline CDR1 and CDR2: MDHEN and SYDVKM. The CDR3 contains 13 residues. With 8 bases removed from V and 2 bases from J, the gap between germline ends came to 13 bases.

This chain uses TRBV29-1 with TRBJ2-7; the match to TRBD1 covers 7 bases. This CDR3 has 11 residues. The germline V gene encodes CDR1 SQVTM and CDR2 ANQGSEA. Trimming at V came to 0 bases and at J to 12 bases, leaving 5 bases not matched to a gene. CDR3 amino acids: CSVEDQGDPYF. DNA for the CDR3: TGCAGCGTTGAAGACCAGGGGGATCCGTACTTC.

The V and J genes are TRBV28 and TRBJ1-4; D call uncertain. With 3 bases removed from V and 8 bases from J, the gap between germline ends came to 16 bases. Per the germline V gene, CDR1 is MDHEN and CDR2 is SYDVKM. The CDR3 spans 15 residues. CDR3 residues: CASSFITDGGEKLFF. For the CDR3, the DNA is TGTGCCAGCAGTTTTATCACTGACGGCGGGGAAAAACTGTTTTTT.

This chain uses TRBV6-2 or TRBV6-3 with TRBJ2-1; D ambiguous. CDR1 is MNHEY, CDR2 SVGEGT, per germline. The V and J ends lost 2 bases and 7 bases respectively, with 18 bases between them. The CDR3 spans 16 residues. The CDR3 spells CASSYRSPFYPNEQFF. As DNA, the CDR3 is TGTGCCAGCAGTTACAGGTCCCCCTTTTATCCGAATGAGCAGTTCTTC.

V gene TRBV27 combines with J gene TRBJ1-2; 12 bases line up with TRBD1. The CDR3 is 16 amino acids. The trim removed 3 bases at V and 4 bases at J, leaving 6 bases unmatched. In germline, CDR1 is MNHEY, CDR2 SMNVEV (reference sequence). The CDR3 bases are TGTGCCAGCAGTTTGGGACAGGGGGCACAGCTCTATGGCTACACCTTC. Translated, it gives CASSLGQGAQLYGYTF.

CDR3 nucleotide sequence: TGTGCCACCAGCGCAGACAGGGACAATGGGCAGTACTTC. This sequence encodes CATSADRDNGQYF. This chain connects TRBV15 to TRBJ2-7, with 7 positions matching TRBD1. Per germline, CDR1 LNHNV and CDR2 YYDKDF (reference sequence). Losses at the gene ends were 5 bases for V and 9 bases for J; bases not matched to a gene: 10. The CDR3 extends over 13 amino acids.

The chain has TRBV10-3 and TRBJ1-5; 7 bases line up with TRBD1. The CDR3 consists of 15 residues. CDR1 is ENHRY and CDR2 is SYGVKD in the germline V gene. V lost 2 bases to trimming and J lost 3 bases; unmatched junction nucleotides: 4. The CDR3 sequence is CAISENQGVNQPQHF. The CDR3 nucleotides read TGTGCCATCAGTGAGAATCAGGGGGTCAATCAGCCCCAGCATTTT.

The rearrangement joins TRBV12-3 or TRBV12-4 to TRBJ2-1, with D possibly called TRBD1 or TRBD2 (5 bases each). The CDR3 spans 13 residues. V shed 6 bases and J shed 5 bases, with 11 bases lying between them. This CDR3 reads CASRGDGDNEQFF. In nucleotides, the CDR3 is TGTGCCAGCAGGGGGGACGGTGACAATGAGCAGTTCTTC.

The chain couples TRBV6-6 to TRBJ1-5, with D perhaps TRBD1 (6 bases). The ends were cut back, 5 bases at V and 4 bases at J, with 18 bases in the middle. The germline gives CDR1 MNHNY, CDR2 SVGAGI (reference sequence). This CDR3 contains 16 residues. The CDR3 loop reads CASSHRTVGLNQPQHF. The CDR3 coding sequence is TGTGCCAGCAGTCACAGGACAGTGGGCCTTAATCAGCCCCAGCATTTT.

The chain carries TRBV27 and TRBJ2-7; TRBD2 matches at 13 bases. The CDR3 extends over 14 amino acids. Unmatched junction bases numbered 3, after V lost 5 bases and J lost 5 bases. The germline V gene has CDR1 MNHEY and CDR2 SMNVEV (reference sequence). CDR3: CASSEGLAGHEQYF. CDR3 nucleotides: TGTGCCAGCAGTGAGGGACTAGCGGGACACGAGCAGTACTTC.

This clone was observed once. The rearrangement joins TRBV4-1 to TRBJ2-7, with 8 bases aligning to TRBD1. Trimming cost V 1 base and J 4 bases; bases outside gene matches: 6. CDR1 is MGHRA, CDR2 YSYEKL, per germline. The CDR3 length is 15 residues. The CDR3 DNA reads as TGCGCCAGCAGCCAAGTAGCGGACAGGGATTACGAGCAGTACTTC. Amino acids: CASSQVADRDYEQYF.

This rearrangement joins TRBV27 to TRBJ1-5; D gene ambiguous. The CDR3 spans 14 residues. Trimming left V 5 bases short and J 0 bases short, with 8 bases between. Germline CDR1 reads MNHEY; CDR2 reads SMNVEV (reference sequence). CDR3 region: CASSVHDSNQPQHF. As DNA, the CDR3 is TGTGCCAGCAGTGTACACGATAGCAATCAGCCCCAGCATTTT.

This rearrangement joins TRBV7-9 to TRBJ2-7, with TRBD2 matching over 9 bases. Germline assignment: CDR1 SEHNR and CDR2 FQNEAQ (reference sequence). The CDR3 length is 15 residues. Losses at the gene ends were 0 bases for V and 2 bases for J; bases not matched to a gene: 2. CDR3 protein: CASSLAGTSTYEQYF. CDR3 coding DNA: TGTGCCAGCAGCTTAGCCGGGACTAGCACCTACGAGCAGTACTTC.

The V gene is TRBV30, the J gene TRBJ1-5; TRBD1 might be the D (5 bases). The germline gives CDR1 GTSNPN, CDR2 SVGIG (reference sequence). V lost 5 bases and J lost 1, with 9 bases in between. The CDR3 length is 13 residues. The CDR3: CAWAGNSNQPQHF. The CDR3 DNA sequence: TGTGCCTGGGCAGGGAACAGCAATCAGCCCCAGCATTTT.

The chain employs TRBV19 and TRBJ2-7; 7 bases are shared with TRBD2. V shed 3 bases and J 4 bases; nucleotides not matched to a gene: 6. The CDR3 extends over 14 amino acids. Germline V gene sequence: CDR1 LNHDA, CDR2 SQIVND (reference sequence). The CDR3: CASSIGGGKYEQYF. As DNA, the CDR3 is TGTGCCAGTAGTATTGGGGGAGGGAAATACGAGCAGTACTTC.

The rearrangement links TRBV21-1 to TRBJ2-7. TRBV21-1 is marked as a pseudogene. The length of the CDR3 is 13 residues. The CDR3 reads CASSAGRPYEQYF. CDR3 coding DNA: TGTGCCAGCAGCGCCGGGCGTCCCTACGAGCAGTACTTC.

The chain is built from TRBV5-1 and TRBJ2-7, with D possibly TRBD2 on 5 matching bases. This CDR3 is built from 15 residues. V lost 1 base to trimming and J lost 2 bases, with 13 bases between them. Germline lookup yields CDR1 SGHRS and CDR2 YFSETQ. CDR3 in amino acids: CASSLWTGGTYEQYF. For the CDR3, the DNA is TGCGCCAGCAGCTTGTGGACCGGAGGAACCTACGAGCAGTACTTC.